The 19 T cell receptor beta chains reported below all come from one sample, sequenced in a study of cytomegalovirus exposure and HLA in healthy donors. 60 Vbeta and 13 Jbeta primers were used in PCR. Produced via immunoSEQ multiplex PCR; TCRdb's table is partial and in-frame only. The sample includes 170,000 or so clones, roughly 78% of them seen just once. Input material: PBMCs. Receptors were obtained from a woman aged 45-59 years in good health and CMV-seropositive.

The chain combines TRBV6-5 with TRBJ1-1, with 7 bases matching TRBD1. Germline V gives CDR1 MNHEY, CDR2 SVGAGI. The J segment lost 7 bases and the V segment lost 6 bases, leaving 5 bases of the junction unmatched. The CDR3 spans 12 residues. CDR3 DNA sequence: TGTGCCAGCAGGGGGACAGACCTTGAAGCTTTCTTT. Translated: CASRGTDLEAFF.

This clone was seen only a few times. The V and J genes are TRBV7-9 and TRBJ1-1; D possibly corresponds to TRBD1 (6 bases). The CDR3 runs 13 residues. Germline V gives CDR1 SEHNR, CDR2 FQNEAQ (reference sequence). The V end lost 5 bases, the J end lost 0 bases, and 7 bases lay between the germline ends. CDR3 residues: CASSTGLNTEAFF. CDR3 nucleotides: TGTGCCAGCAGCACAGGGTTGAACACTGAAGCTTTCTTT.

The V gene is TRBV7-9, the J gene TRBJ2-7; 10 positions match TRBD2. The CDR3 runs to 18 residues. CDR1 and CDR2 from the germline V gene are SEHNR and FQNEAQ (reference sequence). With V trimmed by 5 bases and J by 0 bases, 13 bases remained unmatched. CDR3 DNA: TGTGCCAGCAGCCCCTCGGCTAGCGGGGGTTTCCCCTCCTACGAGCAGTACTTC. Residues: CASSPSASGGFPSYEQYF.

The chain combines TRBV4-1 with TRBJ1-4; 7 nucleotides match TRBD1. V was pared by 4 bases and J by 8 bases, with 13 bases of the junction left unmatched. CDR1 is MGHRA, CDR2 YSYEKL, per germline. This CDR3 is 16 amino acids long. The CDR3 here is CASSLDPPGQREKLFF. The CDR3 DNA is TGCGCCAGCAGCCTCGATCCTCCGGGACAGAGGGAAAAACTGTTTTTT.

The V and J genes are TRBV13 and TRBJ2-1; maybe TRBD2 (5 bases). Germline V lookup: CDR1 PRHDT, CDR2 FYEKMQ (reference sequence). The V end was cut by 4 bases, the J end by 10 bases, with 20 bases between. This CDR3 has 15 residues. CDR3 protein: CASSSDGPTWEEQFF. DNA for the CDR3: TGTGCCAGCAGCTCCGATGGTCCCACTTGGGAGGAGCAGTTCTTC.

This rearrangement joins TRBV5-1 to TRBJ2-1; D is unclear. Germline V lookup: CDR1 SGHRS, CDR2 YFSETQ. CDR3 length equals 15 residues. Between the trimmed V and J ends, which lost 0 bases and 0 bases, there was a span of 7 bases. The CDR3 bases are TGCGCCAGCAGCTTGGCACAAGACTCCTACAATGAGCAGTTCTTC. As protein: CASSLAQDSYNEQFF.

V usage is TRBV29-1 and J usage is TRBJ2-5, with 9 positions matching TRBD2. CDR1 and CDR2 from the germline V gene are SQVTM and ANQGSEA. The length of the CDR3 is 15 residues. After removal of 6 bases from V and 5 bases from J, the junction contained 13 bases not matched to a gene. The CDR3 here is CSVMGGSGGTETQYF. DNA for the CDR3: TGCAGCGTCATGGGGGGAAGCGGGGGGACGGAGACCCAGTACTTC.

This chain uses TRBV9 with TRBJ2-3; 13 bases match TRBD2. The CDR3 has 16 residues. Germline V CDR1 and CDR2: SGDLS, YYNGEE. J lost 9 bases, V lost 4 bases, and 11 bases had no gene match. CDR3 amino acids: CASSRLAGGPRDTQYF. In nucleotides, the CDR3 is TGTGCCAGCAGCCGACTAGCGGGGGGCCCCAGGGACACGCAGTATTTT.

This clone appeared a few times. The chain links TRBV19 to TRBJ2-4, with D uncertain. This CDR3 is built from 15 residues. CDR1 and CDR2 (germline): LNHDA, SQIVND (reference sequence). V lost 1 base, J lost 0 bases, and 7 bases lay in between. CDR3 in DNA: TGTGCCAGTAGTATAGGAGGCAGAGCCAAAAACATTCAGTACTTC. It translates to CASSIGGRAKNIQYF.

The chain recombines TRBV4-1 with TRBJ2-2, with 7 positions matching TRBD1. The CDR3 is 20 amino acids. The V gene end was trimmed by 1 base and the J gene end by 8 bases; junction bases not matched to a gene: 22. Germline values: CDR1 MGHRA, CDR2 YSYEKL. The CDR3 spells CASSQVLGRPTDRAFGELFF. In DNA, the CDR3 is TGCGCCAGCAGCCAAGTCCTTGGTCGTCCCACCGACAGGGCATTTGGGGAGCTGTTTTTT.

The chain joins TRBV27 to TRBJ2-7; 9 bases agree with TRBD1. With 3 bases clipped from V and 2 bases from J, the junction kept 2 bases outside the gene matches. The CDR3 contains 14 residues. Per germline, CDR1 MNHEY and CDR2 SMNVEV (reference sequence). CDR3 sequence reads: CASSFTGGPYEQYF. The CDR3 DNA reads TGTGCCAGCAGTTTTACAGGGGGCCCCTACGAGCAGTACTTC.

V is TRBV5-6 and J is TRBJ2-5; 7 bases align to TRBD1. The germline CDR1 and CDR2 sequences are SGHDT and YYEEEE. Germline trimming cut 4 bases from V and 1 base from J; bases unmatched to any gene: 7. This CDR3 has 15 amino acids. The CDR3 DNA sequence: TGTGCCAGCAGCGCGACAGGGAAGGCCCAAGAGACCCAGTACTTC. Amino acid sequence: CASSATGKAQETQYF.

The V call is TRBV5-1, the J call TRBJ1-2; 8 bases line up with TRBD1. Unmatched junction bases numbered 8, after V lost 0 bases and J lost 4 bases. Germline V gene lookup returns CDR1 SGHRS and CDR2 YFSETQ. The CDR3 covers 16 residues. The CDR3 coding sequence is TGCGCCAGCAGCTTGGATGGGGCAGGGGGCGTCTATGGCTACACCTTC. Amino acids: CASSLDGAGGVYGYTF.

The chain recombines TRBV10-3 with TRBJ1-1, with 9 bases lining up with TRBD1. Germline V gene sequence: CDR1 ENHRY, CDR2 SYGVKD. The CDR3 consists of 12 residues. Unmatched junction bases numbered 9, after V lost 6 bases and J lost 13 bases. CDR3 region: CAIRDAQGASFF. The CDR3 bases are TGTGCCATCAGGGACGCACAGGGGGCGAGTTTCTTT.

The rearrangement links TRBV6-5 to TRBJ2-5; unclear D gene. Germline CDR1 is MNHEY and CDR2 is SVGAGI. V lost 0 bases and J lost 9, with 11 bases in between. The CDR3 loop spans 13 amino acids. CDR3 in amino acids: CASSYSSSAPQYF. Here the CDR3 DNA reads TGTGCCAGCAGTTACTCGAGTTCTGCTCCCCAGTACTTC.

This clone has only one observation. The identical CDR3 is also encoded by other nucleotide sequences in the sample. The chain couples TRBV18 to TRBJ2-5, with a tentative D call TRBD2 (6 bases). Deletions cut 3 bases from V and 4 bases from J, with 6 bases between. Per the germline V gene, CDR1 is KGHSH and CDR2 is LQKENI. The CDR3 sequence is 12 residues long. The chain's CDR3 is CASSPGGETQYF. DNA of the CDR3: TGTGCCAGCTCACCGGGAGGAGAGACCCAGTACTTC.

The J gene is TRBJ1-2, the V gene TRBV9, with 8 bases aligning to TRBD1. Germline CDR1 SGDLS, CDR2 YYNGEE. The CDR3 sequence is 14 residues long. V trimming: 4 bases; J trimming: 8 bases; junction bases outside the gene matches: 10. CDR3 residues: CASSSLQGAEGYTF. The CDR3 DNA reads as TGTGCCAGCAGCTCCCTCCAGGGGGCAGAGGGCTACACCTTC.

The chain combines TRBV18 with TRBJ1-3, with D perhaps TRBD1 (5 bases). Trimming removed 3 bases at V and 2 bases at J, with 14 bases between. The CDR3 has 16 amino acids. The V gene's germline CDR1 is KGHSH and CDR2 LQKENI. In DNA form, the CDR3 reads TGTGCCAGCTCACCGAACGCAAAAGGGGCTGGAAACACCATATATTTT. It codes for CASSPNAKGAGNTIYF.

The CDR3 reads CASSLVGGISGNTIYF. CDR3 nucleotides: TGCGCCAGCAGCTTGGTGGGGGGGATCTCTGGAAACACCATATATTTT. The chain recombines TRBV5-1 with TRBJ1-3; perhaps TRBD1 as D (5 bases). Germline CDR1 reads SGHRS; CDR2 reads YFSETQ. Trimming took 0 bases from V and 0 from J, leaving 10 bases between them. The length of the CDR3 is 16 residues. Full variable domain (remainder filled in from reference TRBV5-1 and TRBJ1-3): KAGVTQTPRYLIKTRGQQVTLSCSPISGHRSVSWYQQTPGQGLQFLFEYFSETQRNKGNFPGRFSGRQFSNSRSEMNVSTLELGDSALYLCASSLVGGISGNTIYFGEGSWLTVV.